This entry lists 3 T cell receptor beta chains sequenced from one sample in a study of neurological immune-mediated disorders. TCRdb passed the 5' RACE reads through MiXCR, listing each CDR3 protein once. Of tens of thousands of distinct CDR3 sequences in the sample, approximately 4.5% were seen once. Sequenced input: PBMCs. Source of these receptors: a woman in her sixties with multiple sclerosis.

This sequence joins TRBV7-2 and TRBJ1-1; D call uncertain. The CDR3 sequence is 14 residues long. V lost 5 bases to trimming and J lost 1 base, with 11 bases between them. In germline, CDR1 is SGHTA, CDR2 FQGNSA. This chain's CDR3 is CASSPQPGNTEAFF. The CDR3 DNA follows: TGTGCCAGCAGCCCTCAGCCGGGGAACACTGAAGCTTTCTTT. The full variable domain, in which reference TRBV7-2 and TRBJ1-1 provide the parts outside the CDR3, is GAGVSQSPSNKVTEKGKDVELRCDPISGHTALYWYRQSLGQGLEFLIYFQGNSAPDKSGLPSDRFSAERTGGSVSTLTIQRTQQEDSAVYLCASSPQPGNTEAFFGQGTRLTVV.

This clonotype has ten or more counts. The chain combines TRBV20-1 with TRBJ1-1, with D unclear. The CDR3 consists of 12 residues. Germline V gene lookup returns CDR1 DFQATT and CDR2 SNEGSKA (reference sequence). V was cut by 3 bases and J by 10 bases, with 15 bases left in between. DNA of the CDR3: TGCAGTGCTAGGATGGGTGAGTCGGGAGCTTTCTTT. Amino acid sequence: CSARMGESGAFF.

This clonotype was observed many times. The genes are TRBV12-3 or TRBV12-4 and TRBJ2-3; D unclear. The CDR3 is 12 residues long. Trimming shortened V by 6 bases and J by 4 bases, and 8 bases separated the two germline ends. The DNA for the CDR3 is TGTGCCAGCAGGGGGTCGGCAGATACGCAGTATTTT. Residues: CASRGSADTQYF.